This T cell receptor beta chain came from a study of metastatic and nonmetastatic thyroid tumors. Study details: The authors compared repertoires across blood and tumor or nodule tissue from malignant and benign thyroid patients.

This clone showed up many times. Its antigen remains unknown. Study-wide results and caveats: Malignant tumors reportedly showed significantly higher TCR beta diversity than benign nodules in both blood and tumor.

Germline loops: CDR1 LGHNA, CDR2 YSLEER. This CDR3 contains 16 residues. Trimming removed 0 bases at V and 0 bases at J, with 9 bases between. As handled by the study authors: Variation in CDR3 across clinicopathological groups served as the basis for constructing a distant-metastasis classifier in papillary thyroid cancer. TCRdb re-analyzed the PCR reads through MiXCR. These V and J calls originate from TCRdb's pipeline instead of the authors' own analysis. The sample consists of fewer than 25,000 clones, around 11% of them appearing once. Thyroid surgery took place with no prior treatment in any patient.

The chain has TRBV4-3 and TRBJ1-3; D is possibly TRBD1 (6 bases). The TCR originated in a female donor with papillary thyroid cancer or a benign thyroid nodule (not recorded which). Some clones in this sample may be carry-over from other donors' samples. The specimen sequenced was blood. The CDR3 here is CASSQDGQSSGNTIYF. CDR3 bases: TGCGCCAGCAGCCAAGATGGACAGAGCTCTGGAAACACCATATATTTT.